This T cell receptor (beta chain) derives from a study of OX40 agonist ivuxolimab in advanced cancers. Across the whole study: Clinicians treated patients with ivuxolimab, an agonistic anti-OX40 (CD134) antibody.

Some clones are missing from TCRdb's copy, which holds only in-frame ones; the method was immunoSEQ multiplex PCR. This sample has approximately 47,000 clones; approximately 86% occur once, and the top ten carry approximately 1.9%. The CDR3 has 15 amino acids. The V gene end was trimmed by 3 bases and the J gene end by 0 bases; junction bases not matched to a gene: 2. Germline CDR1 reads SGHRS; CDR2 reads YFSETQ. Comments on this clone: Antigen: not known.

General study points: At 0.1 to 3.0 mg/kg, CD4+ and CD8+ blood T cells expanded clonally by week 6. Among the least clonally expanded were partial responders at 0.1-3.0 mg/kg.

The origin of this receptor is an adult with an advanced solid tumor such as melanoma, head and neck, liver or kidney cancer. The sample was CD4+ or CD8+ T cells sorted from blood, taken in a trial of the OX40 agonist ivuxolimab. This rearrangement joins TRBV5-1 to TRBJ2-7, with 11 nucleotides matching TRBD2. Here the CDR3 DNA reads TGCGCCAGCAGCTGGGGACTAGCGGCCTCCTACGAGCAGTACTTC. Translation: CASSWGLAASYEQYF.